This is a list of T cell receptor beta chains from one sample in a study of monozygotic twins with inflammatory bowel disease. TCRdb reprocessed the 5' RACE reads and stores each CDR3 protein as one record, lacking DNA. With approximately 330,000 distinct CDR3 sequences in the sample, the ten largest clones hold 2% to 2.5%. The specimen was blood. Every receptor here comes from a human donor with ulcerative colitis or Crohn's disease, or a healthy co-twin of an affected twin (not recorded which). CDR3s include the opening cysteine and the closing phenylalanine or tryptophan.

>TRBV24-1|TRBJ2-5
CATSEGTGYQETQHF
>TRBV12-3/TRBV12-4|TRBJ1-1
CASSFNSGTEAFF
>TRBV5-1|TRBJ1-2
CASSLGSGYGYTF
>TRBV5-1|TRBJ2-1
CASSRNPGLAGASEQFF
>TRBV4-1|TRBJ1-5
CASSRLLLPDLRNQPQHF
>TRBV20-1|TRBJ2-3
CSATGVSTDTQYF
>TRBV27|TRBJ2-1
CASSFKRSEQFF
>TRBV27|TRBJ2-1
CASTPYPGLGNNEQFF
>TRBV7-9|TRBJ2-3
CASSSRGGTDTQYF
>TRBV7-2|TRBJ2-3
CASSLRAGGYVTDTQYF
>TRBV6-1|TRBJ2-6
CASRHSRSGANVLTF
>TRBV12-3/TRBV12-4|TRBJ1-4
CASSLAGRVNEKLFF
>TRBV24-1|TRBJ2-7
CATSDSGLSYEQYF
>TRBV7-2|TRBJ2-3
CASSLVAGGPGDTQYF
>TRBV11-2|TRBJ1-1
CASSPLYRVGAFF
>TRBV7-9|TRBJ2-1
CASSVIHEQFF
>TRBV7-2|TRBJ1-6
CASSSIQAGGDSPLHF
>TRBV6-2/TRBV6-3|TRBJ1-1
CASSPQATEAFF
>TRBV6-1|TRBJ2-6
CASATGGGSSGANVLTF
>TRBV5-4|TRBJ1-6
CASSFRDRDSPLHF
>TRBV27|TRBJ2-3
CASSFRTSGTYTDTQYF
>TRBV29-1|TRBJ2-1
CSVTSRGSAGTRVSEQFF
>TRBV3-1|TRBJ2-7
CASSQEDNEQYF
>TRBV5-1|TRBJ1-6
CASSFSERESPLHF
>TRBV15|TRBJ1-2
CATSRTPGQGVYGYTF
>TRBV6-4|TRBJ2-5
CASSDGQKQETQYF
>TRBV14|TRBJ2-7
CASSQAGAPYEQYF
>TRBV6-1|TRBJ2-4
CASSEAGRGIQYF
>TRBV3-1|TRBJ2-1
CASSDHGTNSYNEQFF
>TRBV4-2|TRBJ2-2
CASSQGFGGNTGELFF
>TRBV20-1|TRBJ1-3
CSAREDRVYGNTIYF
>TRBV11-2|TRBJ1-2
CASSQLLPGGQTNYGYTF
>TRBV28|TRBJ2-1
CASSLGQGVSNEQFF
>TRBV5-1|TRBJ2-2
CASSLWEAGELFF
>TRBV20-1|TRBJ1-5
CSATGHSNQPQHF
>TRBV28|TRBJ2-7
CASSVSGSKREQYF
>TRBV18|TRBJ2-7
CASSGGTGYEQYF
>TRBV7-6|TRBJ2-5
CASSLGGQRETQYF
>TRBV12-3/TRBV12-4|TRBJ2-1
CASRSSGTGIYNEQFF
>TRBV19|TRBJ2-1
CASSKLESYNEQFF
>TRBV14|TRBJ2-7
CASSQGKGLGYEQYF
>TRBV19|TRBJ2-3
CASSTRRTDTQYF
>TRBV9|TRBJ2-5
CASSLTSQRETQYF
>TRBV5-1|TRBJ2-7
CASSTWTGLLHEQYF
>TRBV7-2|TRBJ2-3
CASSLGGGGPDTQYF
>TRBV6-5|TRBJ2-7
CASRNGVMGQYF
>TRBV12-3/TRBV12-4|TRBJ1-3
CASSFPVGGNTIYF
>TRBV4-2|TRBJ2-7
CASSQDRQGGYEQYF
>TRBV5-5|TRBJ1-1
CASSLYAQGGTEAFF
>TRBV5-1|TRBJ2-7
CASSLVQGKLEQYF
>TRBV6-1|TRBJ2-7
CASSERVSGQGYEQYF
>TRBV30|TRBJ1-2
CAWSVLYGYTF
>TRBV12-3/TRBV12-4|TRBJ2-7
CASSFRDRGLAGGPYEQYF
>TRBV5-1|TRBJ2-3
CASGLPGQGENTQYF
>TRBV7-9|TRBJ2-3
CASSLAQGYTDTQYF